This T cell receptor beta chain was identified in a study of shared clonotypes between healthy human individuals (dated by TCRdb to 2019 to 2021). Study-level background: Three men and a couple of women, aged 18 to 49 years, made up the cohort. Leukapheresis yielded between about 0.9 and 9.5 billion PBMCs per donor. To increase sequencing depth and limit assay-specific biases, TCR repertoire library preparation and sequencing were carried out by different laboratories using diverse techniques. For each donor, three plates each were used for CD4 naive and CD4 memory, two plates were used for CD8 naive, and one plate was used for CD8 memory. To estimate repertoire size and how much clonotypes are shared between individuals, the study performed deep sequencing of blood TCR repertoires from about five healthy adults. The full study reports these points: The small number of donors limited the genetic and exposure-history diversity represented. Larger estimated clonotype richness was generally found for naive subsets than for memory subsets. Only blood was sampled, and tissue TCR repertoires likely differ from those in blood. Based on pairwise subsampling, the degree of clonotype sharing among donors was expected to be affected by sequencing depth. About 4.5% of naive CD4, roughly 3.5% of naive CD8, 2.3% of memory CD4, and 0.35% to 0.4% of memory CD8 clonotypes were shared across several donors. Compared with non-shared clonotypes, the clonotypes found in all four sorted-subset donors had higher generation probabilities. Rarefaction of sorted-subset datasets indicated incomplete sequencing despite the large sequencing depth.

Using the deep immunoSEQ assay, multiplex PCR amplified TCR CDR3 regions from genomic DNA. Extracted genomic DNA from each cell subset was spread evenly across all wells of several immunoSEQ 96-well plates, with each plate serving as a replicate. For sorted subsets, around 200 ng genomic DNA, equal to some 28,000 T cell genomes, was loaded into each replicate PCR. Purified libraries were measured with a Qubit 3.0 fluorometer, size-checked on a Bioanalyzer 2100, and measured again with the KAPA Library Quantification kit. Every immunoSEQ 96-well plate was sequenced on a dedicated single-read 150-cycle Illumina NextSeq 550 flow cell. The paper's processing steps were these. Because only junctional sequences without quality scores were contained in the immunoSEQ output, filtering matching that applied to full-length reads could not be performed. Sequences were annotated with PyIR, a Python wrapper for IgBLAST v1.9, using IMGT germline references to assign V/J genes and CDR3. Reads were removed for weak V/J assignments (E-value above 1e-6), missing CDR3, stop codons, out-of-frame junctions, or ambiguous translated residues. V3J clonotypes were defined by identical inferred V gene, J gene, and CDR3 amino acid sequence. Percentage overlap between repertoires was calculated by dividing the number of shared unique clonotypes by the size of the smaller repertoire. RTK rarefaction, the Chao1 estimator, and Recon v2.1 estimates of unobserved clonotypes were used to assess repertoire richness. OLGA was used to compute generation probabilities for all TCRbeta clonotypes that the gDNA method yielded from a handful of donors. The table was pulled from immuneACCESS by TCRdb, which kept in-frame rearrangements only. Such tables lose some clones; where checked, under half of the loss comes from unresolved V genes, and the rest has no known cause. Clone size and the V and J calls come from that table; the DNA yielded D and trimming. The sample contains about 800,000 clones, 95% to 97% of them found a single time. The top ten constitute less than 0.25% of the sample.

As for this clone: The clone's antigen remains unknown. The record has no base qualities; no much larger clone is one base away.

For the CD8 naive samples, CD45RO-negative cells were positively selected for CCR7, yielding a CD45RA+CCR7+ population from which TemRA cells were excluded. The donors were healthy, HIV-negative adults who had no recently reported acute infections or vaccinations. Only Caucasian adults living in Nashville, Tennessee, USA were represented among the donors. After blood collection by leukapheresis, PBMCs were isolated using Ficoll-Histopaque density gradient centrifugation and then cryopreserved in the vapor phase of liquid nitrogen. Analytical flow cytometry was used to check the purity and quantity of each magnetically sorted T cell population. Genomic DNA was isolated from each sorted fraction and quantified by UV absorbance on a Nanodrop 2000c. V is clipped by 3 bases and J by 2 bases, and the sequence between their germline boundaries is 8 bases long. The CDR3, from cysteine to phenylalanine, totals 13 residues. The only DNA kept is the CDR3, 39 bases in frame from the first base. The germline V gene (reference sequence) gives CDR1 as MNHEY and CDR2 as SMNVEV.

The source of this sequence is a young man in good health. The sequence is built from TRBV27 and TRBJ2-7; no D gene call is confident. The sample comprised naive CD8+ T cells sorted from blood. This specimen's cell subset or site label, interpreted: CD45RA+CCR7+. Here the CDR3 is given as CASSFSATYEQYF. The nucleotide sequence reads as follows: TGTGCCAGCAGTTTTTCCGCGACCTACGAGCAGTACTTC.